Each of the 6 T cell receptor beta chains below was sequenced from the same sample in a study of neurological immune-mediated disorders. In TCRdb, the 5' RACE reads were re-called with MiXCR into one record per CDR3 protein. The sample yields about 21,000 distinct CDR3 sequences, around 15% seen once. Sample: CD8+ T cells from blood. All receptors derive from a woman aged 18-29 years with multiple sclerosis.

This clonotype was detected ten times or more. The DNA for the CDR3 is TGCAGTGCTGAAAGCGGGAGGGCCTACAATGAGCAGTTCTTC. This gives the protein CSAESGRAYNEQFF. The chain is built from TRBV20-1 and TRBJ2-1; 10 nucleotides match TRBD2. The V gene end was trimmed by 5 bases and the J gene end by 2 bases; junction bases not matched to a gene: 3. Germline CDR1 DFQATT, CDR2 SNEGSKA (reference sequence). This CDR3 is 14 amino acids long.

This clonotype was detected ten times or more. V is TRBV11-2 and J is TRBJ2-7; 7 positions agree with TRBD1. The CDR3 sequence is 13 residues long. Germline loops: CDR1 SGHAT, CDR2 FQNNGV. After removal of 5 bases from V and 2 bases from J, the junction contained 3 bases not matched to a gene. The CDR3 coding sequence is TGTGCCAGCAGCCACGGGACAGCCTACGAGCAGTACTTC. It codes for CASSHGTAYEQYF.

Relative to its sample, this clonotype is medium-sized. The V and J genes are TRBV29-1 and TRBJ1-2; D ambiguous. The CDR3 is 16 amino acids. V lost 0 bases to trimming and J lost 0 bases, with 14 bases between them. Looked up from germline, CDR1 is SQVTM and CDR2 is ANQGSEA. CDR3 nucleotide sequence: TGCAGCGTTGAAGATCCCGCACAGCCCGCTAACTATGGCTACACCTTC. Translated: CSVEDPAQPANYGYTF.

In its sample, this clonotype ranks as medium-sized (0.01 to 0.1%). The chain links TRBV10-2 to TRBJ2-7; TRBD2 matches 9 bases. With 5 bases clipped from V and 4 bases from J, the junction kept 3 bases outside the gene matches. Germline V CDR1 and CDR2: WSHSY, SAAADI. The CDR3 is made up of 13 amino acids. The DNA for the CDR3 is TGCGCCAGCAGTAGACTAGCGGAGTACGAGCAGTACGTC. Translating it yields CASSRLAEYEQYV.

This clonotype was detected ten times or more. This chain joins TRBV29-1 and TRBJ1-1, with unresolved D. Trimming took 4 bases from V and 4 from J, leaving 16 bases between them. The germline V gene has CDR1 SQVTM and CDR2 ANQGSEA. The CDR3 has 14 residues. The CDR3 spells CSVVVPEGSTEAFF. As DNA, the CDR3 is TGCAGCGTTGTCGTCCCGGAGGGAAGCACTGAAGCTTTCTTT.

The J gene is TRBJ2-2, the V gene TRBV6-2 or TRBV6-3; the match to TRBD1 covers 7 bases. Germline assignment: CDR1 MNHEY and CDR2 SVGEGT. Trimming took 6 bases from V and 2 from J; bases not matched to a gene: 3. The CDR3 is 14 amino acids. The CDR3 DNA reads TGTGCCAGCAGACAGGGGACCAACACCGGGGAGCTGTTTTTT. Translation: CASRQGTNTGELFF.